What follows is one T cell receptor (beta chain) and its context. V lost 7 bases and J lost 6; bases outside the gene matches: 10. CDR1 is MDHEN and CDR2 is SYDVKM in the germline V gene. The CDR3 is 15 amino acids. The sample is drawn from a study of blood T cell repertoires in COVID-19. Across the study: From T cells, B-cell-depleted T cells, or PBMCs came the material, which was cDNA or gDNA.

Data came from immunoSEQ multiplex PCR; TCRdb stores just in-frame clones and leaves some out. This table has 200,000 to 300,000 clones, roughly 88% appearing once. Recruitment covered under 25 US areas and drew participants whose ages spanned roughly 18 to 100 years. In assigning cohorts, the study relied on participant-reported clinical history. The study counted Cohort 3 donors as recovered given two negative PCRs, clearance, or symptom resolution. The clonotype originates from a woman between 45 and 60 years old who had recovered from COVID-19. The chain couples TRBV28 to TRBJ1-1; 11 positions agree with TRBD1. Sample: PBMCs or T cells enriched from blood (not recorded which). CDR3 nucleotides: TGTGCCAGCACTCCTTTGGGACAGGGGGGCTCTGAAGCTTTCTTT. Translation gives CASTPLGQGGSEAFF.